A selection of T cell receptor beta chains follows, all from one sample in a study of cytomegalovirus exposure and HLA in healthy donors. Produced via immunoSEQ multiplex PCR; TCRdb's table is partial and in-frame only. This sample yields about 94,000 clones, of which 50% to 80% are seen a single time; under 4% belongs to the top ten. The specimen was PBMCs. These receptors were obtained from a man aged 25-45 years in good health and CMV-seronegative. The CDR3 runs from the conserved cysteine through the conserved F or W. Fields, in order: CDR3 length, D gene, J gene, clone size, V gene, CDR3 protein, CDR3 DNA. The D gene is left open where the match is weak. Where a row states a size, it is once, few, many or the class of an expanded clone; other rows omit it.

18	TRBD2	TRBJ2-1	.	TRBV5-1	CASSLVLYGGGSYNEQFF	TGCGCCAGCAGCTTGGTACTTTACGGGGGGGGCTCCTACAATGAGCAGTTCTTC
14	TRBD2	TRBJ2-5	.	TRBV7-3	CASSLAGGRETQYF	TGTGCCAGCAGCCTAGCGGGGGGTCGGGAGACCCAGTACTTC
14	TRBD2	TRBJ2-7	.	TRBV5-1	CASSETSVPYEQYF	TGCGCCAGCAGCGAGACTAGCGTACCCTACGAGCAGTACTTC
15	TRBD2	TRBJ2-7	.	TRBV6-5	CASRTTSGGAVEQYF	TGTGCCAGCAGGACCACTAGCGGGGGGGCGGTCGAGCAGTACTTC
15	.	TRBJ2-7	.	TRBV6-5	CASSYVNAGLAEQYF	TGTGCCAGCAGTTACGTGAACGCAGGTTTGGCCGAGCAGTACTTC
15	.	TRBJ2-3	.	TRBV9	CASGYAAIQPDTQYF	TGTGCCAGCGGGTACGCGGCTATTCAACCAGATACGCAGTATTTT
18	TRBD2	TRBJ2-1	.	TRBV7-3	CASSLMVAGGPLYNEQFF	TGTGCCAGCAGCTTAATGGTAGCGGGGGGGCCGCTCTACAATGAGCAGTTCTTC
13	.	TRBJ2-4	.	TRBV4-1	CASSQDQLGIQYF	TGCGCCAGCAGCCAAGATCAGCTAGGCATTCAGTACTTC
15	TRBD1	TRBJ2-7	.	TRBV7-3	CASSPSRDRTYEQYF	TGTGCCAGCAGCCCGTCCCGGGACAGGACCTACGAGCAGTACTTC
14	.	TRBJ1-2	.	TRBV29-1	CSVSGESSNYGYTF	TGCAGCGTTTCCGGGGAGAGTTCTAACTATGGCTACACCTTC
15	TRBD2	TRBJ2-1	once	TRBV30	CAWSGGSGSWNEQFF	TGTGCCTGGAGTGGGGGTAGCGGGAGCTGGAATGAGCAGTTCTTC
15	TRBD1	TRBJ2-2	.	TRBV27	CASSLRQGLTGELFF	TGTGCCAGCAGTTTACGACAGGGGCTCACCGGGGAGCTGTTTTTT
15	TRBD1	TRBJ2-3	.	TRBV18	CASSPGQATSSTQYF	TGTGCCAGCTCCCCGGGACAGGCCACTTCGAGTACGCAGTATTTT
16	.	TRBJ2-3	.	TRBV19	CASSITTGSLADTQYF	TGTGCCAGTAGTATTACAACAGGTTCGCTCGCAGATACGCAGTATTTT
13	.	TRBJ1-2	once	TRBV2	CAGSRDSNYGYTF	TGTGCCGGATCCCGGGACTCTAACTATGGCTACACCTTC
14	TRBD2	TRBJ2-1	.	TRBV5-1	CASSLELAGREQFF	TGCGCCAGCAGCTTGGAACTAGCGGGACGTGAGCAGTTCTTC
13	.	TRBJ1-2	.	TRBV28	CASILRGSWGYTF	TGTGCCAGCATTCTTAGGGGGTCTTGGGGCTACACCTTC
16	.	TRBJ1-5	.	TRBV15	CATSRDHGAGWQPQHF	TGTGCCACCAGCAGAGATCATGGGGCTGGTTGGCAGCCCCAGCATTTT
16	.	TRBJ2-3	.	TRBV7-3	CASSSLGGVSTDTQYF	TGTGCCAGCAGCTCCCTGGGCGGGGTTAGCACAGATACGCAGTATTTT
16	TRBD1	TRBJ2-7	.	TRBV7-6	CASSLLGSGQTYEQYF	TGTGCCAGCAGCCTCCTGGGGTCGGGACAGACCTACGAGCAGTACTTC
15	.	TRBJ2-2	once	TRBV5-1	CASSLEAGVTGELFF	TGCGCCAGCAGCTTGGAGGCAGGGGTCACCGGGGAGCTGTTTTTT
20	TRBD2	TRBJ2-3	.	TRBV9	CASSEQTSGGSLLRVDTQYF	TGTGCCAGCAGCGAACAGACTAGCGGCGGTTCATTATTAAGAGTGGATACGCAGTATTTT
13	.	TRBJ2-7	.	TRBV27	CASSSRGEWEQYF	TGTGCCAGCAGTTCCAGGGGGGAGTGGGAGCAGTACTTC
17	TRBD1	TRBJ2-7	.	TRBV30	CAWRDYSGQEVSYEQYF	TGTGCCTGGAGGGACTACTCGGGACAGGAGGTCTCCTACGAGCAGTACTTC
13	TRBD1	TRBJ2-7	.	TRBV18	CASSLGQGYEQYF	TGTGCCAGCTCACTGGGACAGGGATACGAGCAGTACTTC
19	TRBD1	TRBJ2-5	.	TRBV7-9	CSSSPGNWGTDNQRWTQYF	TGTTCCAGCAGCCCCGGTAATTGGGGGACAGACAACCAAAGATGGACCCAGTACTTC
18	.	TRBJ2-3	.	TRBV5-1	CASSSGTAAGTSTDTQYF	TGCGCCAGCAGCTCCGGGACTGCAGCGGGGACATCCACAGATACGCAGTATTTT
16	.	TRBJ1-4	.	TRBV19	CASSSKTATASSGLFF	TGTGCCAGTAGCTCCAAGACCGCGACAGCTTCCTCAGGACTGTTTTTT
14	TRBD2	TRBJ2-3	few	TRBV7-3	CASSLRGGTDTQYF	TGTGCCAGCAGCTTGCGGGGGGGCACAGATACGCAGTATTTT
14	TRBD1	TRBJ1-4	.	TRBV6-5	CASSYGGQGEKLFF	TGTGCCAGCAGTTACGGCGGACAGGGCGAAAAACTGTTTTTT
14	.	TRBJ2-6	few	TRBV6-1	CASLRGAGANVLTF	TGTGCCAGCCTCAGGGGCGCTGGGGCCAACGTCCTGACTTTC
16	TRBD2	TRBJ2-3	few	TRBV7-3	CASSPVGTRASDTQYF	TGTGCCAGCAGCCCCGTCGGGACTAGAGCTTCAGATACGCAGTATTTT
14	TRBD2	TRBJ2-7	.	TRBV28	CASRNGGGPYEQYF	TGTGCCAGCAGGAACGGGGGGGGACCCTACGAGCAGTACTTC
15	.	TRBJ2-7	.	TRBV12-5	CASGLVRDSTYEQYF	TGTGCTAGTGGTTTGGTAAGGGACTCAACCTACGAGCAGTACTTC
16	.	TRBJ1-1	.	TRBV4-2	CASSQGGRDGRGGTFF	TGTGCCAGCAGCCAAGGGGGGAGGGATGGCCGAGGGGGGACTTTCTTT
17	TRBD2	TRBJ2-7	.	TRBV27	CASSLFRLAGGQGEQYF	TGTGCCAGCAGTTTATTCCGACTAGCGGGAGGGCAGGGCGAGCAGTACTTC
14	.	TRBJ2-3	.	TRBV7-2	CASSLVAGPDTQYF	TGTGCCAGCAGCTTAGTTGCGGGTCCAGATACGCAGTATTTT
16	.	TRBJ1-6	.	TRBV4-1	CASSQEVGHNNSPLHF	TGCGCCAGCAGCCAAGAAGTGGGCCACAATAATTCACCCCTCCACTTT
12	.	TRBJ2-3	.	TRBV6-5	CASSYGLDTQYF	TGTGCCAGCAGTTACGGCTTGGATACGCAGTATTTT
13	TRBD1	TRBJ1-1	.	TRBV6-5	CASSRTGGTEAFF	TGTGCCAGCAGTCGTACAGGGGGGACTGAAGCTTTCTTT
17	TRBD1	TRBJ1-1	few	TRBV18	CASSPAGQGGLGTEAFF	TGTGCCAGCTCACCAGCCGGACAGGGCGGGTTAGGCACTGAAGCTTTCTTT
18	TRBD2	TRBJ2-7	few	TRBV4-3	CASSSKIIASGGRYEQYF	TGCGCCAGCAGCTCCAAGATCATCGCTAGCGGGGGGAGATACGAGCAGTACTTC
16	.	TRBJ2-2	.	TRBV9	CTSSVGGSLSTGELFF	TGTACCAGCAGCGTAGGAGGTAGCCTGAGCACCGGGGAGCTGTTTTTT
13	.	TRBJ1-1	.	TRBV5-5	CASSVLRNTEAFF	TGTGCCAGCAGCGTGTTGAGGAACACTGAAGCTTTCTTT
14	.	TRBJ2-5	.	TRBV18	CASSQSAAGETQYF	TGTGCCAGCTCACAATCCGCCGCAGGCGAGACCCAGTACTTC
15	TRBD1	TRBJ1-6	.	TRBV9	CASSGRGQGNSPLHF	TGTGCCAGCAGCGGTCGGGGACAGGGGAATTCACCCCTCCACTTT
11	TRBD2	TRBJ2-7	few	TRBV6-5	CASRLAGEQYF	TGTGCCAGCAGGTTAGCGGGCGAGCAGTACTTC
15	.	TRBJ2-7	.	TRBV6-5	CASSYSRRGGNEQYF	TGTGCCAGCAGTTACTCGAGAAGGGGCGGAAACGAGCAGTACTTC
13	.	TRBJ1-1	few	TRBV7-9	CASSPTGGTEAFF	TGTGCCAGCAGCCCGACCGGGGGCACTGAAGCTTTCTTT
15	.	TRBJ1-1	.	TRBV6-5	CASSYFGRLNTEAFF	TGTGCCAGCAGTTACTTTGGCAGGTTGAACACTGAAGCTTTCTTT
15	TRBD2	TRBJ2-3	.	TRBV9	CASSALTSGRDTQYF	TGTGCCAGCAGCGCCCTGACTAGCGGGAGAGATACGCAGTATTTT
13	TRBD2	TRBJ2-7	few	TRBV2	CASILAGVGEQYF	TGTGCCAGCATCCTAGCGGGAGTGGGCGAGCAGTACTTC